The rows below give T cell receptor beta chains drawn from one sample of a study of molecular identifiers for immune sequencing clone quantification. TCRdb re-called the PCR reads with MiXCR, one entry per CDR3 protein. The sample holds about 640,000 distinct CDR3 sequences, about 20% seen once. Input material: naive CD8+ T cells from blood, with Jurkat cell RNA spiked in. The receptors come from a human donor in good health. Some libraries in this study had Jurkat cell RNA spiked in. CDR3s include the opening cysteine and the closing phenylalanine or tryptophan. A D gene is named only where the DNA matches it firmly. A row's size may be missing; if present it is once, few, many or a size class.

TRBJ2-2,-,TRBD1,TRBV20-1,TGCAGTGCCCAGAGGGACAGGGGTCAGAGTAAGGCCGGGGAGCTGTTTTTT,CSAQRDRGQSKAGELFF
TRBJ1-1,many,-,TRBV5-8,TGTGCCAGCAGCTTTCTGGGGATCGACACTGAAGCTTTCTTT,CASSFLGIDTEAFF
TRBJ2-3,many,TRBD2,TRBV5-4,TGTGCCAGCAGCTTGGGGCGAGCGGGAGGGCCCGGGGATACGCAGTATTTT,CASSLGRAGGPGDTQYF
TRBJ2-6,few,-,TRBV27,TGTGCCAGCAGTGCACAGGGCGGGGGGGCCAACGTCCTGACTTTC,CASSAQGGGANVLTF
TRBJ2-3,-,-,TRBV7-8,TGTGCCAGCAGCTTAGACTGGGGGCATCAAGATACGCAGTATTTT,CASSLDWGHQDTQYF
TRBJ2-5,many,TRBD2,TRBV12-3/TRBV12-4,TGTGCCAGCAGTCCCGGGACGGGACTAGCGGGGATCTACCAAGAGACCCAGTACTTC,CASSPGTGLAGIYQETQYF
TRBJ2-3,many,-,TRBV4-3,TGCGCCAGCAGCCGAAATTCATACACAGATACGCAGTATTTT,CASSRNSYTDTQYF
TRBJ1-1,few,-,TRBV6-2/TRBV6-3,TGTGCCAGCAGTTATTGGGGGGCAGATGAAGCTTTCTTT,CASSYWGADEAFF
TRBJ2-3,many,TRBD1,TRBV28,TGTGCCAGCAGCTCGAGACAGGGGCCTACAGATACGCAGTATTTT,CASSSRQGPTDTQYF
TRBJ1-6,-,-,TRBV20-1,TGCAGTGCTAGAGATTATGAGGGAACCCTTACGAATTCACCCCTCCACTTT,CSARDYEGTLTNSPLHF
TRBJ2-7,many,TRBD1,TRBV19,TGCGCCAGCAGCGCCGGGACAGGGGTCTACGAGCAGTACTTC,CASSAGTGVYEQYF
TRBJ2-7,few,-,TRBV7-9,TGTGCCAGCGGAGGCACGCAGGGATCGTCCTACGAGCAGTACTTC,CASGGTQGSSYEQYF